Shown below are 14 T cell receptor beta chains from a single sample sequenced in a study of OX40 agonist ivuxolimab in advanced cancers. Repertoires were generated with immunoSEQ multiplex PCR, while TCRdb's copy carries only in-frame clones and drops some. The sample lists 65,000 to 80,000 clones, over 90% occurring once. The specimen comprised CD4+ or CD8+ T cells sorted from blood, sampled in a trial of the OX40 agonist ivuxolimab. These receptors were collected from an adult with an advanced solid tumor such as melanoma, head and neck, liver or kidney cancer.

The chain joins TRBV27 to TRBJ1-6; possibly TRBD1 for D (5 bases). The CDR3 is made up of 14 amino acids. Germline V gene data show CDR1 as MNHEY and CDR2 as SMNVEV (reference sequence). Trimming took 5 bases from V and 7 from J, leaving 12 bases between them. This CDR3 reads CASSVGTINSPLHF. The DNA of the CDR3 is TGTGCCAGCAGTGTCGGGACCATAAATTCACCCCTCCACTTT.

The gene calls are TRBV2 and TRBJ1-2; D is unresolved. V was cut by 3 bases and J by 2 bases, with 7 bases left in between. CDR1 and CDR2 from the germline V gene are SNHLY and FYNNEI. CDR3 length: 13 residues. This CDR3 is CASSDNSNYGYTF. CDR3 DNA: TGTGCCAGCAGTGACAACTCAAACTATGGCTACACCTTC.

In its sample, this clone was seen once. This chain joins TRBV5-6 and TRBJ2-1, with 11 positions matching TRBD2. The ends lost 4 bases at V and 5 bases at J; junction bases unmatched: 5. From germline, CDR1 is SGHDT and CDR2 YYEEEE. This CDR3 region has 15 residues. The CDR3 here is CASSVGTSGHNEQFF. DNA for the CDR3: TGTGCCAGCAGCGTCGGGACTAGCGGACACAATGAGCAGTTCTTC.

V and J are TRBV7-6 and TRBJ1-2; unclear D gene. The germline V gene encodes CDR1 SGHVS and CDR2 FNYEAQ. The length of the CDR3 is 16 residues. The V end was cut by 5 bases, the J end by 1 base, with 17 bases between. Written as DNA, the CDR3 is TGTGCCAGCAGCCCTGGGCGGGGTATGGATAACTATGGCTACACCTTC. Residues: CASSPGRGMDNYGYTF. The full variable domain, completed using reference TRBV7-6 and TRBJ1-2, is GAGVSQSPRYKVTKRGQDVALRCDPISGHVSLYWYRQALGQGPEFLTYFNYEAQQDKSGLPNDRFSAERPEGSISTLTIQRTEQRDSAMYRCASSPGRGMDNYGYTFGSGTRLTVV.

Only one count was recorded for this clone. V and J are TRBV5-8 and TRBJ2-1; D ambiguous. The germline V gene encodes CDR1 SGHTS and CDR2 YDEGEE. CDR3 size: 12 residues. Trimming left V 0 bases short and J 9 bases short, with 7 bases between. The CDR3 DNA follows: TGTGCCAGCAGCTTGGTAACAGTTGAGCAGTTCTTC. Translating gives CASSLVTVEQFF. Variable domain in full (rest from reference TRBV5-8 and TRBJ2-1): EAGVTQSPTHLIKTRGQQATLRCSPISGHTSVYWYQQALGLGLQFLLWYDEGEERNRGNFPPRFSGRQFPNYSSELNVNALELEDSALYLCASSLVTVEQFFGPGTRLTVL.

The chain joins TRBV27 to TRBJ1-4; the match to TRBD1 covers 7 bases. The CDR3 has 15 residues. V lost 4 bases to trimming and J lost 3 bases; unmatched junction nucleotides: 5. Germline V gene sequence: CDR1 MNHEY, CDR2 SMNVEV (reference sequence). CDR3 DNA sequence: TGTGCCAGCAGTTCACGACAGGGTGCTAATGAAAAACTGTTTTTT. Encoded protein: CASSSRQGANEKLFF.

The chain recombines TRBV19 with TRBJ2-2; D remains ambiguous. Germline V lookup: CDR1 LNHDA, CDR2 SQIVND (reference sequence). The V gene lost 4 bases and the J gene lost 3 bases, with 6 bases spanning the gap. The CDR3 has 13 amino acids. CDR3 sequence reads: CASSSLDTGELFF. The CDR3 coding sequence is TGTGCCAGTAGTAGCCTTGACACCGGGGAGCTGTTTTTT. Variable domain in full (rest from reference TRBV19 and TRBJ2-2): DGGITQSPKYLFRKEGQNVTLSCEQNLNHDAMYWYRQDPGQGLRLIYYSQIVNDFQKGDIAEGYSVSREKKESFPLTVTSAQKNPTAFYLCASSSLDTGELFFGEGSRLTVL.

CDR3 sequence (DNA): TGTGCCAGCAGCCAAGGAACGATGACGGGAGTTTTAACAGATACGCAGTATTTT. This codes for CASSQGTMTGVLTDTQYF. The rearrangement joins TRBV14 to TRBJ2-3; a weak D match, TRBD2 (6 bases). V was shortened by 1 base and J by 3 bases, with 20 bases between the two germline ends. The CDR3 extends over 18 amino acids. Germline V gene lookup returns CDR1 SGHDN and CDR2 FVKESK. Using reference TRBV14 and TRBJ2-3 for the parts outside the CDR3, the full variable domain is EAGVTQFPSHSVIEKGQTVTLRCDPISGHDNLYWYRRVMGKEIKFLLHFVKESKQDESGMPNNRFLAERTGGTYSTLKVQPAELEDSGVYFCASSQGTMTGVLTDTQYFGPGTRLTVL.

The chain employs TRBV4-3 and TRBJ1-2; 9 bases map to TRBD1. The CDR3 consists of 16 residues. The ends lost 1 base at V and 3 bases at J; junction bases unmatched: 6. CDR1 LGHNA and CDR2 YSLEER come from the germline V gene. CDR3 loop: CASSQGDREPYYGYTF. DNA for the CDR3: TGCGCCAGCAGCCAAGGGGACAGGGAACCTTACTATGGCTACACCTTC.

This chain uses TRBV7-8 with TRBJ2-2; 10 positions agree with TRBD2. V trimming: 1 base; J trimming: 5 bases; junction bases outside the gene matches: 4. The CDR3 is 16 residues long. In germline, CDR1 is SGHVS, CDR2 FQNEAQ. The CDR3 DNA is TGTGCCAGCAGCTTAGAAGGACTAGCGGTAACCGGGGAGCTGTTTTTT. Translated, it gives CASSLEGLAVTGELFF.

The chain uses TRBV10-3 and TRBJ2-5, with TRBD1 as a possible D gene (6 bases). Germline V lookup: CDR1 ENHRY, CDR2 SYGVKD. The CDR3 spans 13 residues. The V end lost 7 bases, the J end lost 3 bases, and 12 bases lay between the germline ends. The CDR3 DNA follows: TGTGCCATCAATCAGGGGCCCGAAGAGACCCAGTACTTC. Translated: CAINQGPEETQYF.

The table lists this clone with a count of one. The chain joins TRBV9 to TRBJ2-1; the D gene is possibly TRBD2 (6 bases). The germline gives CDR1 SGDLS, CDR2 YYNGEE. V was shortened by 4 bases and J by 0 bases, with 17 bases between the two germline ends. This CDR3 has 17 residues. The CDR3 nucleotides are TGTGCCAGCAGCCTCAATGTCCACGGGGGCTCCTACAATGAGCAGTTCTTC. Amino acids: CASSLNVHGGSYNEQFF.

The CDR3 coding sequence is TGTGCCAGCAGCCGGTGGGGCAGAACCGGGGAGCTGTTTTTT. The encoded protein is CASSRWGRTGELFF. V and J are TRBV7-8 and TRBJ2-2; weak D call: TRBD1 (5 bases). Germline CDR1 SGHVS, CDR2 FQNEAQ. The CDR3 spans 14 residues. V lost 5 bases and J 5 bases, leaving 12 bases between the germline ends.

The gene calls are TRBV11-2 and TRBJ2-3; D is tentatively TRBD1 or TRBD2 (6 bases each). The V end lost 1 base, the J end lost 6 bases, and 14 bases lay between the germline ends. The CDR3 has 15 amino acids. The V gene's germline CDR1 is SGHAT and CDR2 FQNNGV. This CDR3 reads CASSLGVGGEDTQYF. The DNA for the CDR3 is TGTGCCAGCAGCTTAGGAGTGGGGGGCGAGGATACGCAGTATTTT.